This TCR beta chain was identified in a study of blood T cell repertoires in COVID-19. The authors' processing: For nucleated cells, counts were estimated from reference gene primer amplification. Measured with immunoSEQ multiplex PCR; TCRdb has only the in-frame clones, and not every one. That table is the source of V, J and clone size, and D and trimming were worked out from the DNA. Of about 280,000 clones in the sample, about 85% are singletons; the top ten hold 10% to 15%. The CDR3 is 13 amino acids. Trimming cost V 4 bases and J 3 bases; bases outside gene matches: 3. Germline assignment: CDR1 SGHDT and CDR2 YYEEEE.

Sequenced sample: peripheral blood. The chain uses TRBV5-6 and TRBJ1-1, with 7 positions matching TRBD1. The receptor comes from a human donor in a cohort sampled during active COVID-19. The CDR3 DNA sequence: TGTGCCAGCAGCACGGGACAGTACACTGAAGCTTTCTTT. It encodes CASSTGQYTEAFF.